The 21 T cell receptor beta chains given below trace back to one sample, sequenced in a study of radiation and T cells in renal cell carcinoma. Sequencing was performed with immunoSEQ multiplex PCR; in TCRdb, only in-frame clones are kept and a portion is missing. The sample gives 25,000 to 30,000 clones, roughly 80% of which show up once; around 32% is in the top ten. Time point indicated: blood 2 weeks post-SBRT. Treatment noted: 15 Gy SBRT to primary tumor, nephrectomy 4 weeks later. The specimen comprised blood, sampled from a patient whose treatment included radiotherapy and nephrectomy. Source of these receptors: a man aged 55 to 70 with renal cell carcinoma.

This sequence joins TRBV7-2 and TRBJ1-5, with 7 bases aligning to TRBD1. Trimming removed 4 bases from V and 2 bases from J; junction bases left unmatched: 2. CDR1 SGHTA and CDR2 FQGNSA come from the germline V gene. This CDR3 spans 14 amino acids. CDR3 residues: CASSSQGGNQPQHF. The CDR3 DNA reads TGTGCCAGCAGCTCCCAGGGGGGCAATCAGCCCCAGCATTTT.

The chain links TRBV7-2 to TRBJ2-2; D is uncertain. CDR1 and CDR2 (germline): SGHTA, FQGNSA. The CDR3 is 13 amino acids. V was cut by 5 bases and J by 1 base, with 5 bases left in between. In DNA form, the CDR3 reads TGTGCCAGCAGCCCCATGAACACCGGGGAGCTGTTTTTT. This codes for CASSPMNTGELFF. The variable domain in full, with the rest retrieved from reference TRBV7-2 and TRBJ2-2, is GAGVSQSPSNKVTEKGKDVELRCDPISGHTALYWYRQSLGQGLEFLIYFQGNSAPDKSGLPSDRFSAERTGGSVSTLTIQRTQQEDSAVYLCASSPMNTGELFFGEGSRLTVL.

The gene calls are TRBV6-1 and TRBJ2-5; D not certain. The CDR3 has 14 residues. Germline assignment: CDR1 MNHNS and CDR2 SASEGT. The V end was cut by 3 bases, the J end by 5 bases, with 13 bases between. The CDR3 is CASSDAGRSETQYF. Here the CDR3 DNA reads TGTGCCAGCAGTGACGCCGGACGGAGTGAGACCCAGTACTTC.

The rearrangement links TRBV5-1 to TRBJ2-7; no clear D. The CDR3 contains 12 residues. Trimming removed 2 bases at V and 6 bases at J, with 9 bases between. CDR1 and CDR2 (germline): SGHRS, YFSETQ. The CDR3 DNA is TGCGCCAGCAGCTTAAGCAGGACCGAGCAGTACTTC. Protein sequence: CASSLSRTEQYF. The full variable domain, completed using reference TRBV5-1 and TRBJ2-7, is KAGVTQTPRYLIKTRGQQVTLSCSPISGHRSVSWYQQTPGQGLQFLFEYFSETQRNKGNFPGRFSGRQFSNSRSEMNVSTLELGDSALYLCASSLSRTEQYFGPGTRLTVT.

V usage is TRBV5-5 and J usage is TRBJ2-7; D is unclear. CDR1 is SGHKS, CDR2 YYEKEE, per germline (reference sequence). The CDR3 runs to 14 residues. The V and J ends lost 0 bases and 1 base respectively, with 8 bases between them. CDR3 region: CASSLGLGSYEQYF. As DNA, the CDR3 is TGTGCCAGCAGCTTGGGGCTGGGGTCCTACGAGCAGTACTTC. The full variable domain, rest sourced from reference TRBV5-5 and TRBJ2-7, is DAGVTQSPTHLIKTRGQQVTLRCSPISGHKSVSWYQQVLGQGPQFIFQYYEKEERGRGNFPDRFSARQFPNYSSELNVNALLLGDSALYLCASSLGLGSYEQYFGPGTRLTVT.

V and J are TRBV5-5 and TRBJ2-1; D ambiguous. Per the germline V gene, CDR1 is SGHKS and CDR2 is YYEKEE (reference sequence). V lost 2 bases and J lost 8, with 17 bases in between. The CDR3 consists of 15 residues. The CDR3 protein is CASSLYGNPGDEQFF. The CDR3 DNA sequence: TGTGCCAGCAGCTTATATGGGAACCCGGGCGATGAGCAGTTCTTC. Combining the CDR3 with reference TRBV5-5 and TRBJ2-1 gives the whole variable domain DAGVTQSPTHLIKTRGQQVTLRCSPISGHKSVSWYQQVLGQGPQFIFQYYEKEERGRGNFPDRFSARQFPNYSSELNVNALLLGDSALYLCASSLYGNPGDEQFFGPGTRLTVL.

This chain connects TRBV7-9 to TRBJ2-7; D possibly matches TRBD1 or TRBD2 (5 bases each). The CDR3 is 17 amino acids. V gave up 1 base and J gave up 2 bases, with 18 bases separating them. Germline assignment: CDR1 SEHNR and CDR2 FQNEAQ (reference sequence). For the CDR3, the DNA is TGTGCCAGCAGCTTAGTATTTTTAGGGACGGTAGCCTACGAGCAGTACTTC. Its protein product is CASSLVFLGTVAYEQYF.

This chain uses TRBV5-1 with TRBJ1-1; 10 positions match TRBD1. V was clipped by 4 bases and J by 5 bases; unmatched bases: 14. The CDR3 sequence is 17 residues long. CDR1 and CDR2 from the germline V gene are SGHRS and YFSETQ. The chain's CDR3 is CASSPQFGTGERTEAFF. The CDR3 coding sequence is TGCGCCAGCAGCCCTCAATTCGGGACAGGGGAAAGAACTGAAGCTTTCTTT. Based on the CDR3 plus reference TRBV5-1 and TRBJ1-1, the full variable domain is KAGVTQTPRYLIKTRGQQVTLSCSPISGHRSVSWYQQTPGQGLQFLFEYFSETQRNKGNFPGRFSGRQFSNSRSEMNVSTLELGDSALYLCASSPQFGTGERTEAFFGQGTRLTVV.

In its sample, this clone was seen once. CDR3 in amino acids: CASSVGGSGNEQYF. The CDR3 DNA is TGTGCCAGCAGCGTAGGAGGGAGTGGCAACGAGCAGTACTTC. The rearrangement links TRBV9 to TRBJ2-7, with D perhaps matching TRBD2 (5 bases). This CDR3 region has 14 residues. Germline loops: CDR1 SGDLS, CDR2 YYNGEE. V was cut by 0 bases and J by 5 bases, with 12 bases left in between.

This clone was detected only once. V usage is TRBV27 and J usage is TRBJ2-3; 10 bases line up with TRBD2. The CDR3 sequence is 17 residues long. Germline trimming cut 3 bases from V and 3 bases from J; bases unmatched to any gene: 9. The germline CDR1 and CDR2 sequences are MNHEY and SMNVEV (reference sequence). For the CDR3, the DNA is TGTGCCAGCAGTTTTCGTGTTGGACTAGCGGAGACAGATACGCAGTATTTT. It specifies CASSFRVGLAETDTQYF.

The CDR3 region has the DNA TGTGCCAGCAGCCCTGCAGCGCCTCCTGAGAAGTATTTT. As protein: CASSPAAPPEKYF. The rearrangement joins TRBV5-5 to TRBJ2-3, with D uncertain. Trimming stripped 4 bases from V and 13 bases from J, with 19 bases between. Germline CDR1 and CDR2: SGHKS and YYEKEE (reference sequence). The CDR3 totals 13 residues.

The chain is built from TRBV5-5 and TRBJ1-5; 7 bases are shared with TRBD1. The CDR3 is made up of 14 amino acids. The V gene end was trimmed by 1 base and the J gene end by 5 bases; junction bases not matched to a gene: 3. Germline loops: CDR1 SGHKS, CDR2 YYEKEE (reference sequence). The CDR3 here is CASSLNRGDQPQHF. Here the CDR3 DNA reads TGTGCCAGCAGCTTGAACAGGGGAGATCAGCCCCAGCATTTT.

The chain is built from TRBV4-3 and TRBJ2-1, with TRBD1 as a possible D gene (6 bases). The CDR3 loop spans 17 amino acids. Germline V lookup: CDR1 LGHNA, CDR2 YSLEER. Trimming removed 0 bases from V and 4 bases from J, with 16 bases in between. In nucleotides, the CDR3 is TGCGCCAGCAGCCAAGACGATATAGGACAGATTTACAATGAGCAGTTCTTC. It translates to CASSQDDIGQIYNEQFF.

This clone has just a few counts. V is TRBV16 and J is TRBJ1-1; D remains ambiguous. CDR1 is KGHSY and CDR2 is FQNENV in the germline V gene. The CDR3 sequence is 13 residues long. V was pared by 0 bases and J by 8 bases, with 10 bases between. The CDR3: CASSQSGWFEAFF. The DNA of the CDR3 is TGTGCCAGCAGCCAATCTGGGTGGTTCGAAGCTTTCTTT. Supplemented by reference TRBV16 and TRBJ1-1, the full variable domain reads GEEVAQTPKHLVRGEGQKAKLYCAPIKGHSYVFWYQQVLKNEFKFLISFQNENVFDETGMPKERFSAKCLPNSPCSLEIQATKLEDSAVYFCASSQSGWFEAFFGQGTRLTVV.

With regard to this clone: Other DNA variants within this sample encode the same CDR3. The V gene is TRBV18, the J gene TRBJ1-4, with TRBD1 matching 7 bases. This CDR3 is 14 amino acids long. CDR1 and CDR2 (germline): KGHSH, LQKENI. With 3 bases clipped from V and 8 bases from J, the junction kept 6 bases outside the gene matches. The CDR3 region has the DNA TGTGCCAGCTCACCGGGGACAGCCTCCGAAAAACTGTTTTTT. This codes for CASSPGTASEKLFF.

The chain couples TRBV6-1 to TRBJ1-2, with D tentatively TRBD1 (6 bases). Germline CDR1 reads MNHNS; CDR2 reads SASEGT. The CDR3 runs 18 residues. V was shortened by 4 bases and J by 7 bases, with 28 bases between the two germline ends. The CDR3 region has the DNA TGTGCCAGCAGTGGGACCGACAGGCAAGTCGCCGAAAGACCTGGCTACACCTTC. It codes for CASSGTDRQVAERPGYTF.

The V call is TRBV27, the J call TRBJ1-1, with D possibly TRBD1 on 6 matching bases. This CDR3 has 13 amino acids. V lost 7 bases and J lost 1, with 10 bases in between. CDR1 MNHEY and CDR2 SMNVEV come from the germline V gene (reference sequence). CDR3 residues: CASKYRENTEAFF. The CDR3 nucleotides are TGTGCCAGCAAATACAGGGAGAACACTGAAGCTTTCTTT.

The chain has TRBV11-2 and TRBJ2-1, with 7 bases fitting TRBD1. With V trimmed by 5 bases and J by 6 bases, 10 bases remained unmatched. CDR1 is SGHAT, CDR2 FQNNGV, per germline. The CDR3 extends over 15 amino acids. The CDR3: CASSASGTVINEQFF. In nucleotides, the CDR3 is TGTGCCAGCAGCGCCTCCGGGACAGTGATCAATGAGCAGTTCTTC. Based on the CDR3 plus reference TRBV11-2 and TRBJ2-1, the full variable domain is EAGVAQSPRYKIIEKRQSVAFWCNPISGHATLYWYQQILGQGPKLLIQFQNNGVVDDSQLPKDRFSAERLKGVDSTLKIQPAKLEDSAVYLCASSASGTVINEQFFGPGTRLTVL.

The rearrangement links TRBV6-5 to TRBJ1-2, with a possible D match to TRBD1 (6 bases). The CDR3 contains 14 residues. Germline CDR1 is MNHEY and CDR2 is SVGAGI. Trimming cost V 5 bases and J 4 bases, with 14 bases left between them. The CDR3 coding sequence is TGTGCCAGCAGTACATTAGGACAGATCTATGGCTACACCTTC. Protein: CASSTLGQIYGYTF.

There are a few counts of this clone. The chain carries TRBV5-1 and TRBJ1-3; D gene ambiguous. The CDR3 is 13 residues long. With 4 bases removed from V and 1 base from J, the gap between germline ends came to 6 bases. Germline V CDR1 and CDR2: SGHRS, YFSETQ. CDR3 nucleotides: TGCGCCAGCAGCGACGGATCTGGAAACACCATATATTTT. This encodes CASSDGSGNTIYF.

The V call is TRBV11-2, the J call TRBJ2-1, with TRBD2 matching 13 bases. Germline CDR1 reads SGHAT; CDR2 reads FQNNGV. V lost 1 base and J lost 8; bases outside the gene matches: 5. The CDR3 length is 16 residues. The CDR3 DNA follows: TGTGCCAGCAGCTTAGCTGCAGGACTAGCGGGAGATGAGCAGTTCTTC. This codes for CASSLAAGLAGDEQFF.